The 12 T cell receptor beta chains reported below all come from one sample, sequenced in a study of control samples from healthy donors and cancer patients. The method was immunoSEQ multiplex PCR; TCRdb's version includes in-frame clones alone and lacks a portion of them. The sample consists of about 410,000 clones, 80% to 95% of them appearing once. Sequencing was carried out using PBMCs. These receptors came from a man in his forties or fifties with head and neck cancer.

V and J are TRBV7-6 and TRBJ2-5; a possible D gene is TRBD2 (6 bases). This CDR3 has 13 amino acids. Germline loops: CDR1 SGHVS, CDR2 FNYEAQ. The V gene lost 3 bases and the J gene lost 3 bases, with 8 bases spanning the gap. CDR3 loop: CASSFRREETQYF. CDR3 bases: TGTGCCAGCAGCTTCCGGAGGGAAGAGACCCAGTACTTC.

The chain employs TRBV3-1 (or the pseudogene TRBV3-2) and TRBJ1-4, with 7 positions matching TRBD1. Germline values: CDR1 LGHDT, CDR2 YNNKEL (reference sequence). The CDR3 extends over 12 amino acids. V gave up 0 bases and J gave up 15 bases; unmatched junction bases: 4. The CDR3 nucleotides read TGTGCCAGCAGCCAAGAGCGCAGGGGGATGTTTTTT. It encodes CASSQERRGMFF.

This sequence joins TRBV28 and TRBJ2-2; D possibly corresponds to TRBD2 (6 bases). CDR3 size: 14 residues. The germline V gene has CDR1 MDHEN and CDR2 SYDVKM. Trimming took off 8 bases at V and 6 bases at J, with 16 bases between the two ends. CDR3 DNA: TGTGCCAGCGCTAATGCCCCTAGCGCCGGGGAGCTGTTTTTT. It yields the protein CASANAPSAGELFF.

The rearrangement links TRBV11-2 to TRBJ1-2; unclear D gene. Germline values: CDR1 SGHAT, CDR2 FQNNGV. The CDR3 covers 12 residues. Trimming cost V 0 bases and J 5 bases, with 4 bases left between them. CDR3 nucleotide sequence: TGTGCCAGCAGCTTAGAAATGTATGGCTACACCTTC. It is translated as CASSLEMYGYTF.

This rearrangement joins TRBV18 to TRBJ2-5; perhaps TRBD1 as D (6 bases). V lost 5 bases and J 0 bases, leaving 13 bases between the germline ends. The CDR3 is 15 residues long. Germline CDR1 reads KGHSH; CDR2 reads LQKENI. The CDR3 protein is CASSTTTGNQETQYF. CDR3 nucleotide sequence: TGTGCCAGCTCAACTACTACAGGGAACCAAGAGACCCAGTACTTC.

The chain recombines TRBV6-2 or TRBV6-3 with TRBJ1-6; D not certain. The germline V gene has CDR1 MNHEY and CDR2 SVGEGT. V was trimmed by 4 bases and J by 3 bases, leaving 16 bases between them. The CDR3 is made up of 17 amino acids. For the CDR3, the DNA is TGTGCCAGCAGTTCCACAGTCGAGGAGGTCTATAATTCACCCCTCCACTTT. Amino acid sequence: CASSSTVEEVYNSPLHF.

The genes are TRBV4-3 and TRBJ1-1, with a weak D call TRBD1 (5 bases). Per the germline V gene, CDR1 is LGHNA and CDR2 is YSLEER. This CDR3 is 16 amino acids long. V lost 1 base to trimming and J lost 0 bases, with 12 bases between them. The DNA for the CDR3 is TGCGCCAGCAGCCAAGTGAAAGGGGCCCTGAACACTGAAGCTTTCTTT. Amino acids: CASSQVKGALNTEAFF.

The CDR3 here is CASSLVRRVSGANVLTF. The CDR3 DNA reads as TGTGCCAGCAGCTTGGTGCGGAGGGTCTCTGGGGCCAACGTCCTGACTTTC. V gene TRBV5-4 combines with J gene TRBJ2-6, with D maybe TRBD2 (6 bases). The CDR3 loop spans 17 amino acids. Germline V gene data show CDR1 as SGHNT and CDR2 as YYREEE (reference sequence). V lost 0 bases and J lost 0, with 10 bases in between.

The chain couples TRBV9 to TRBJ2-5, with TRBD2 matching over 7 bases. Germline-derived CDR1 and CDR2 are SGDLS and YYNGEE. Trimming removed 1 base from V and 3 bases from J; junction bases left unmatched: 3. CDR3 length equals 14 residues. CDR3 DNA: TGTGCCAGCAGCGTACCCGGGACTAAAGAGACCCAGTACTTC. Residues: CASSVPGTKETQYF.

V gene TRBV7-8 combines with J gene TRBJ2-3; 10 bases are a match to TRBD1. CDR3 length equals 17 residues. Germline lookup yields CDR1 SGHVS and CDR2 FQNEAQ. With 0 bases clipped from V and 3 bases from J, the junction kept 6 bases outside the gene matches. CDR3 amino acids: CASSLAGGQGGTDTQYF. CDR3 DNA sequence: TGTGCCAGCAGCTTAGCGGGCGGACAGGGGGGTACAGATACGCAGTATTTT.

The J gene is TRBJ2-3, the V gene TRBV6-4; weak D call: TRBD2 (6 bases). CDR1 and CDR2 from the germline V gene are MRHNA and SNTAGT. V was clipped by 6 bases and J by 0 bases, with 10 bases between them. The CDR3 has 14 residues. CDR3 in amino acids: CASSGGTSTDTQYF. The CDR3 region has the DNA TGTGCCAGCAGCGGGGGTACTAGCACAGATACGCAGTATTTT.

The chain has TRBV11-1 and TRBJ2-1, with TRBD1 matching over 10 bases. Unmatched junction bases numbered 14, after V lost 6 bases and J lost 9 bases. The CDR3 is 16 amino acids. CDR1 and CDR2 (germline): SGHAT, FQDESV (reference sequence). The CDR3 coding sequence is TGTGCCAGCAGGGATCGACAGGGGGCAGGTCGTCCTGAGCAGTTCTTC. It specifies CASRDRQGAGRPEQFF.